The rows below give T cell receptor beta chains drawn from one sample of a study of shared clonotypes between healthy human individuals. Only in-frame clones appear in the TCRdb table, and some are missing; sequencing was by immunoSEQ multiplex PCR. Counted here are around 690,000 clones, 90% occurring once; the ten biggest clones make up 34%. The sample was memory CD8+ T cells from PBMCs. These receptors were obtained from a man between 18 and 35 years old in good health. Some clones in this sample may be carry-over from other donors' samples. The CDR3 runs from the conserved cysteine through the conserved F or W. Each record gives: J gene, V gene, clone size, D gene, CDR3 DNA, CDR3 protein. A D gene is named only where the DNA matches it firmly. Expanded clones get a size class; other rows say once, few or many, or leave the size out.

>TRBJ1-2|TRBV21-1|.|.
TGTGCCAGCAGCGGAAGTCCTCAGGGAAGCTATGGCTACACCTTC
CASSGSPQGSYGYTF
>TRBJ2-1|TRBV30|.|TRBD2
TGTGCCTGGAGTCTCGACGATAGCGGGAGGAGCTCCTACAATGAGCAGTTCTTC
CAWSLDDSGRSSYNEQFF
>TRBJ1-2|TRBV29-1|.|.
TGCAGCGTTGACTCGACGGGCTACACCTTC
CSVDSTGYTF
>TRBJ2-4|TRBV4-1|.|.
TGCGCCAGCAGCCAAGGGCGCGGGGGCCCCGTAGCCAAAAACATTCAGTACTTC
CASSQGRGGPVAKNIQYF
>TRBJ1-2|TRBV14|.|.
TGTGCCAGCAGCCACGAGAAAGGGCCGGCGGGGCGCTACACCTTC
CASSHEKGPAGRYTF
>TRBJ2-1|TRBV9|.|TRBD2
TGTGCCAGCAGCGCGACTAGCGGGAGGTCCTACAATGAGCAGTTCTTC
CASSATSGRSYNEQFF
>TRBJ2-1|TRBV11-3|.|.
TGTGCCAGCAGCTTAGGTTCAGAAAGGACCAATGAGCAGTTCTTC
CASSLGSERTNEQFF
>TRBJ2-3|TRBV27|.|.
TGTGCCAGCAGTCTTCACTCACGAACTAGACGGGACACAGATACGCAGTATTTT
CASSLHSRTRRDTDTQYF
>TRBJ1-3|TRBV29-1|.|.
TGCAGCGCTAGAACAGGGCGAAACACCATATATTTT
CSARTGRNTIYF
>TRBJ2-7|TRBV7-2|.|TRBD1
TGTGCCAGCAGCTTGGGGAAGACAGGGGTGGGCGAGCAGTACTTC
CASSLGKTGVGEQYF
>TRBJ2-7|TRBV29-1|.|TRBD2
TGCAGCGTTGAGGTGGGTAGCGGGAGCCTCTACGAGCAGTACTTC
CSVEVGSGSLYEQYF
>TRBJ2-7|TRBV19|.|.
TGTGCCAGTAGCAGTCGACTGACCGGTTGGGAGCAGTACTTC
CASSSRLTGWEQYF
>TRBJ2-1|TRBV14|.|.
TGTGCCAGCAGCCCCCCATCTTACAATGAGCAGTTCTTC
CASSPPSYNEQFF
>TRBJ2-7|TRBV7-9|.|.
TGTGCCAGCAGCTTAGGCTCCCGGTACGAGCAGTACTTC
CASSLGSRYEQYF
>TRBJ2-3|TRBV9|.|TRBD2
TGTGCCAGCAGCCTAGCGGGAGGAGGTAGAGATACGCAGTATTTT
CASSLAGGGRDTQYF
>TRBJ2-2|TRBV5-6|.|.
TGTGCCAGCAGCGGGACGGTGAACACCGGGGAGCTGTTTTTT
CASSGTVNTGELFF
>TRBJ2-3|TRBV9|once|.
TGTGCCAGCAGCGACCCCGGGACACAAGCTAGCACAGATACGCAGTATTTT
CASSDPGTQASTDTQYF
>TRBJ1-5|TRBV4-2|.|.
TGTGCCAGCAGCCAAGATCAAGGGGCTAATCAGCCCCAGCATTTT
CASSQDQGANQPQHF
>TRBJ2-3|TRBV5-6|.|.
TGTGCCAGCAGCTTGGGCGGGGCGGGAGATACGCAGTATTTT
CASSLGGAGDTQYF
>TRBJ1-2|TRBV7-9|.|TRBD1
TGTGCCAGCGGGCCGGACAGGGGGTATAACTATGGCTACACCTTC
CASGPDRGYNYGYTF
>TRBJ1-2|TRBV27|.|TRBD1
TGTGCCAGCAGTTTACGTACAGGGGGTAACTATGGCTACACCTTC
CASSLRTGGNYGYTF
>TRBJ2-7|TRBV4-1|once|TRBD1
TGCGCCAGCAGCCTCCGGACAGGGACGTCCTACGAGCAGTACTTC
CASSLRTGTSYEQYF
>TRBJ2-7|TRBV6-1|.|.
TGTGCCAGCAGTGAATTGGACGCGAGCTCCTACGAGCAGTACTTC
CASSELDASSYEQYF
>TRBJ2-1|TRBV5-5|.|TRBD1
TGTGCCAGCTTAAACCGACAGGGGAACGACGCCAATGAGCAGTTCTTC
CASLNRQGNDANEQFF